These 12 T cell receptor beta chains originate from one sample sequenced in a study of cytomegalovirus exposure and HLA in healthy donors. Measured with immunoSEQ multiplex PCR; TCRdb has only the in-frame clones, and not every one. The data contain some 250,000 clones, approximately 83% of them singletons. What was sequenced was PBMCs. The receptor set was obtained from a woman aged 25-40 years in good health and CMV-seropositive.

This clone was seen only once. This sequence joins TRBV5-1 and TRBJ2-3; the match to TRBD1 covers 9 bases. The germline gives CDR1 SGHRS, CDR2 YFSETQ. The V and J ends lost 2 bases and 6 bases, in that order; junction bases with no gene match: 4. This CDR3 region has 14 residues. The CDR3 coding sequence is TGCGCCAGCAGCTTACAGGGGGCAGGGGATACGCAGTATTTT. This gives the protein CASSLQGAGDTQYF.

The J gene is TRBJ1-1, the V gene TRBV5-6, with 8 nucleotides matching TRBD1. The CDR3 length is 15 residues. Germline V gene data show CDR1 as SGHDT and CDR2 as YYEEEE. Trimming at V came to 2 bases and at J to 1 base, leaving 4 bases not matched to a gene. CDR3 sequence: CASSLTGTGNTEAFF. The CDR3 nucleotides are TGTGCCAGCAGCTTAACCGGGACAGGGAACACTGAAGCTTTCTTT.

The chain links TRBV28 to TRBJ1-5; TRBD1 might be the D (5 bases). This CDR3 spans 14 amino acids. With 1 base removed from V and 4 bases from J, the gap between germline ends came to 8 bases. CDR1 is MDHEN and CDR2 is SYDVKM in the germline V gene. CDR3 DNA sequence: TGTGCCAGCAGTTTATATCAGGGAAATCAGCCCCAGCATTTT. Residues: CASSLYQGNQPQHF.

This clone was seen more than once but under ten times. This sequence joins TRBV7-9 and TRBJ2-5; TRBD2 is a possible D gene (6 bases). Trimming stripped 1 base from V and 4 bases from J, with 10 bases between. Germline V gives CDR1 SEHNR, CDR2 FQNEAQ (reference sequence). This CDR3 comprises 14 residues. CDR3 nucleotide sequence: TGTGCCAGCAGCTTAGGGGCAGCGGGAGAGACCCAGTACTTC. This codes for CASSLGAAGETQYF.

CDR3 residues: CASSGLLASESGANVLTF. The CDR3 coding sequence is TGTGCCAGCAGCGGACTACTAGCGTCAGAGTCTGGGGCCAACGTCCTGACTTTC. V usage is TRBV9 and J usage is TRBJ2-6; TRBD2 agrees at 7 bases. CDR1 and CDR2 from the germline V gene are SGDLS and YYNGEE. The CDR3 length is 18 residues. With V trimmed by 3 bases and J by 1 base, 10 bases remained unmatched.

The chain couples TRBV6-5 to TRBJ2-7; tentative D call: TRBD1 (5 bases). The CDR3 runs 16 residues. From germline, CDR1 is MNHEY and CDR2 SVGAGI. V lost 2 bases and J lost 0, with 14 bases in between. This CDR3 is CASSYRGLRGSYEQYF. In DNA, the CDR3 is TGTGCCAGCAGTTACAGGGGCCTAAGAGGCTCCTACGAGCAGTACTTC.

This clone was detected once. This rearrangement joins TRBV10-3 to TRBJ2-7; 7 positions agree with TRBD2. This CDR3 region has 15 residues. From germline, CDR1 is ENHRY and CDR2 SYGVKD. V gave up 9 bases and J gave up 4 bases; unmatched junction bases: 15. The CDR3 DNA follows: TGTGCCATACGGGGGGACTCATCCCTGGGGTACGAGCAGTACTTC. This encodes CAIRGDSSLGYEQYF.

The CDR3 is CASSQEVTRVTEAFF. The CDR3 DNA sequence: TGCGCCAGCAGCCAAGAGGTTACGCGGGTTACTGAAGCTTTCTTT. The chain recombines TRBV4-1 with TRBJ1-1, with D uncertain. The CDR3 has 15 residues. Germline assignment: CDR1 MGHRA and CDR2 YSYEKL. Trimming cost V 0 bases and J 5 bases, with 13 bases left between them.

V is TRBV6-1 and J is TRBJ2-7; 7 nucleotides line up with TRBD2. The CDR3 extends over 14 amino acids. The junction had 5 bases not matched to a gene; V was cut back by 5 bases and J by 1 base. Germline loops: CDR1 MNHNS, CDR2 SASEGT. CDR3 protein: CASSLAGGSYEQYF. For the CDR3, the DNA is TGTGCCAGCAGTCTAGCCGGGGGGTCCTACGAGCAGTACTTC.

The J gene is TRBJ2-2, the V gene TRBV27; 10 bases are shared with TRBD2. The CDR3 contains 17 residues. V lost 2 bases to trimming and J lost 8 bases; unmatched junction nucleotides: 11. Germline CDR1 reads MNHEY; CDR2 reads SMNVEV (reference sequence). The CDR3 region has the DNA TGTGCCAGCAGTTTAGACCCCGGGACTAGCGCTCCTGGGGAGCTGTTTTTT. Translating it yields CASSLDPGTSAPGELFF.

The chain has TRBV13 and TRBJ1-1; D not resolved. The CDR3 has 13 residues. Germline V gene sequence: CDR1 PRHDT, CDR2 FYEKMQ (reference sequence). Trimming removed 5 bases at V and 0 bases at J, with 7 bases between. The DNA of the CDR3 is TGTGCCAGCAGCCCGGACTTGAACACTGAAGCTTTCTTT. Amino acid sequence: CASSPDLNTEAFF.

This clone was observed a few times. CDR3: CASSGSTSGRTQTQYF. CDR3 coding DNA: TGTGCCAGCAGTGGATCGACTAGCGGGAGAACGCAGACCCAGTACTTC. The V and J genes are TRBV6-1 and TRBJ2-5; 12 nucleotides agree with TRBD2. V lost 4 bases and J lost 6; bases outside the gene matches: 9. The CDR3 length is 16 residues. Germline CDR1 is MNHNS and CDR2 is SASEGT.